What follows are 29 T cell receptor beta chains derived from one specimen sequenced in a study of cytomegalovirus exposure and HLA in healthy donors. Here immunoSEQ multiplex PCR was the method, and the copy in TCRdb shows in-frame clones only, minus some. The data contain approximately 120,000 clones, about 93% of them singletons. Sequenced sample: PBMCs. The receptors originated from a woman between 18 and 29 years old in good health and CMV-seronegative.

The CDR3 loop reads CASSLVGTGVAGFYNEQFF. Written as DNA, the CDR3 is TGTGCCAGCAGCTTAGTAGGGACAGGGGTAGCGGGTTTCTACAATGAGCAGTTCTTC. The rearrangement links TRBV7-2 to TRBJ2-1; 10 bases match TRBD1. CDR1 SGHTA and CDR2 FQGNSA come from the germline V gene. This CDR3 is 19 amino acids long. Trimming at V came to 1 base and at J to 3 bases, leaving 12 bases not matched to a gene.

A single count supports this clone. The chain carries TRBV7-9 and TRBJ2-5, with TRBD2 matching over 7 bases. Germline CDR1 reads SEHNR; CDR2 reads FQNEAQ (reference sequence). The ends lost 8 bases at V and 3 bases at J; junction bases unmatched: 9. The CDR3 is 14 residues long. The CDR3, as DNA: TGTGCCAGCGCCCCGGCGGGAGCGGAAGAGACCCAGTACTTC. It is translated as CASAPAGAEETQYF.

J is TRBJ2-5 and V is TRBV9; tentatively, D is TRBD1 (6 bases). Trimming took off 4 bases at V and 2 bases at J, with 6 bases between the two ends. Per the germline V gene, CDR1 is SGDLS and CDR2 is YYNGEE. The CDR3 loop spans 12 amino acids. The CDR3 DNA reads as TGTGCCAGCAGCCAGGGGCAAGAGACCCAGTACTTC. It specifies CASSQGQETQYF.

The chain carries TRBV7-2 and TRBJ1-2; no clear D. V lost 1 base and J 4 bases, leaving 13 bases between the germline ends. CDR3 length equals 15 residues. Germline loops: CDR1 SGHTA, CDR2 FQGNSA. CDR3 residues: CASSLVNSILYGYTF. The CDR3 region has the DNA TGTGCCAGCAGCTTAGTCAATTCGATACTCTATGGCTACACCTTC.

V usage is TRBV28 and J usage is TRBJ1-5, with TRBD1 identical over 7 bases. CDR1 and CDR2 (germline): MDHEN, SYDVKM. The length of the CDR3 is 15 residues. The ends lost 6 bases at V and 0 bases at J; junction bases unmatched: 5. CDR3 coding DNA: TGTGCCAGCAGCCTAGGGACAGATAGCAATCAGCCCCAGCATTTT. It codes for CASSLGTDSNQPQHF.

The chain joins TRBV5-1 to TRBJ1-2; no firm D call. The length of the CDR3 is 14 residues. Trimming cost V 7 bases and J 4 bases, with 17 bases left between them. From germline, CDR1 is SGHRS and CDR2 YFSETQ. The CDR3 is CASRTTEEAYGYTF. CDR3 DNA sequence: TGCGCCAGCCGTACTACCGAGGAAGCCTATGGCTACACCTTC.

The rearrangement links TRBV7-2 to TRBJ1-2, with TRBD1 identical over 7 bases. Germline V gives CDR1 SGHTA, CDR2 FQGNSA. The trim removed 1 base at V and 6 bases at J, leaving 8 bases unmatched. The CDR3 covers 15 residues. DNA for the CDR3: TGTGCCAGCAGCTTAGGTGGACAGGACGTGGATGGCTACACCTTC. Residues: CASSLGGQDVDGYTF.

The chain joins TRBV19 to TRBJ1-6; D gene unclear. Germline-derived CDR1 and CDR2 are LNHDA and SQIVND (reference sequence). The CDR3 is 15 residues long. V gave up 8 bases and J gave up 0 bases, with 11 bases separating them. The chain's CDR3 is CASSRPSSYNSPLHF. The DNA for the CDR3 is TGTGCCAGTTCGCGGCCCAGCTCCTATAATTCACCCCTCCACTTT. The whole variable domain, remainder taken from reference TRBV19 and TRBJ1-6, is DGGITQSPKYLFRKEGQNVTLSCEQNLNHDAMYWYRQDPGQGLRLIYYSQIVNDFQKGDIAEGYSVSREKKESFPLTVTSAQKNPTAFYLCASSRPSSYNSPLHFGNGTRLTVT.

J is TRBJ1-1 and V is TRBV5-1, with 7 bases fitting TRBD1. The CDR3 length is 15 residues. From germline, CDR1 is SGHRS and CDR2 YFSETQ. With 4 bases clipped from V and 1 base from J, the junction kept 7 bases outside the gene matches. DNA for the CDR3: TGCGCCAGCAGCGGCTCGACAGGGCCGAACACTGAAGCTTTCTTT. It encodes CASSGSTGPNTEAFF.

The CDR3: CASSLGREWTDTQYF. The CDR3 nucleotides read TGCGCCAGCAGCTTGGGACGGGAGTGGACAGATACGCAGTATTTT. The rearrangement links TRBV5-1 to TRBJ2-3; TRBD2 is a possible D gene (6 bases). This CDR3 contains 15 residues. Germline CDR1 and CDR2: SGHRS and YFSETQ. The V end lost 0 bases, the J end lost 3 bases, and 11 bases lay between the germline ends.

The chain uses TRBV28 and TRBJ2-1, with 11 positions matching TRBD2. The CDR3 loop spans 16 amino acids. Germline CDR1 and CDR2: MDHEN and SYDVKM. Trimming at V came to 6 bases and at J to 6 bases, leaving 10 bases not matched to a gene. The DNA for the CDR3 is TGTGCCAGCAGGAACCCATCTAGCGGGAGGATCAATGAGCAGTTCTTC. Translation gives CASRNPSSGRINEQFF.

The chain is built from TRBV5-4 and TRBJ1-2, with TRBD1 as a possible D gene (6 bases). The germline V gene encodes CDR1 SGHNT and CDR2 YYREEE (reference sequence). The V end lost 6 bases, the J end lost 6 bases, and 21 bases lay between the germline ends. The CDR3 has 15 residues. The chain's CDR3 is CASTGMAGDLDGYTF. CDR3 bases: TGTGCCAGCACCGGAATGGCAGGGGACCTCGATGGCTACACCTTC. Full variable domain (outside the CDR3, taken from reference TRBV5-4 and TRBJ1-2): ETGVTQSPTHLIKTRGQQVTLRCSSQSGHNTVSWYQQALGQGPQFIFQYYREEENGRGNFPPRFSGLQFPNYSSELNVNALELDDSALYLCASTGMAGDLDGYTFGSGTRLTVV.

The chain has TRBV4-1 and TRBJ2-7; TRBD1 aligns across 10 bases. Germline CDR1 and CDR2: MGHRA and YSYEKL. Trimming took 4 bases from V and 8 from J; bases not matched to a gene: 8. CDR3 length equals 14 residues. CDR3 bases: TGCGCCAGCAGCCCCCGGGACAGGGGTATGCAGCAGTACTTC. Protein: CASSPRDRGMQQYF.

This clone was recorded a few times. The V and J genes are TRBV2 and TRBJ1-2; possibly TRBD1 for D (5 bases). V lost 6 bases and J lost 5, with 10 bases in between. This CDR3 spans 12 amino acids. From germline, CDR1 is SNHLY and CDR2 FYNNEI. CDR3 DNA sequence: TGTGCCAGCAGGCCAGGGACTTATGGCTACACCTTC. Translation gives CASRPGTYGYTF.

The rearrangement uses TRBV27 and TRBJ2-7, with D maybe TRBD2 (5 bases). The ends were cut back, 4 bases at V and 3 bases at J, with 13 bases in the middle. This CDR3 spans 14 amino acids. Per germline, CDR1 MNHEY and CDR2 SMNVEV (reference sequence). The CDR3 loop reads CASSWSGRGYEQYF. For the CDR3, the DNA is TGTGCCAGCAGTTGGAGCGGTAGAGGCTACGAGCAGTACTTC.

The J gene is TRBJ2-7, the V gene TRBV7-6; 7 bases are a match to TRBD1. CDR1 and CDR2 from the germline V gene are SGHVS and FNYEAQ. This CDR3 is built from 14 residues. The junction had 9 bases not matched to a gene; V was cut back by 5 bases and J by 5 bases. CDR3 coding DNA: TGTGCCAGCAGCCAACAGGGGTTGTCCGACGAGCAGTACTTC. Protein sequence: CASSQQGLSDEQYF.

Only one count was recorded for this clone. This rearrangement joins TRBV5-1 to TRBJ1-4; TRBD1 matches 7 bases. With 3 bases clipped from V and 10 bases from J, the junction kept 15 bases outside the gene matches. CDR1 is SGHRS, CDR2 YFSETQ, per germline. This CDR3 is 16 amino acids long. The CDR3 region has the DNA TGCGCCAGCAGCTCCTCACCCGGGACAGATCATGCAAAACTGTTTTTT. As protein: CASSSSPGTDHAKLFF. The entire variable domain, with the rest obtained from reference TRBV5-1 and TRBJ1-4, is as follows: KAGVTQTPRYLIKTRGQQVTLSCSPISGHRSVSWYQQTPGQGLQFLFEYFSETQRNKGNFPGRFSGRQFSNSRSEMNVSTLELGDSALYLCASSSSPGTDHAKLFFGSGTQLSVL.

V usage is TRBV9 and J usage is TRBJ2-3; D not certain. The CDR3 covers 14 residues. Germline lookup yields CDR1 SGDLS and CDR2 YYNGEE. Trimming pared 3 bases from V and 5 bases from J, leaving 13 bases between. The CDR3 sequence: CASSEERIGDTQYF. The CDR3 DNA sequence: TGTGCCAGCAGCGAGGAGAGGATTGGAGATACGCAGTATTTT.

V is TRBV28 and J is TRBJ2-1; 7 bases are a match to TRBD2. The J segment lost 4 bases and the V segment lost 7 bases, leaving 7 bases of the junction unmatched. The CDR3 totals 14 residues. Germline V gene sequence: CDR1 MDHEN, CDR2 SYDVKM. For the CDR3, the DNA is TGTGCCAGCAAAGCTAGCGGCAATTACAATGAGCAGTTCTTC. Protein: CASKASGNYNEQFF.

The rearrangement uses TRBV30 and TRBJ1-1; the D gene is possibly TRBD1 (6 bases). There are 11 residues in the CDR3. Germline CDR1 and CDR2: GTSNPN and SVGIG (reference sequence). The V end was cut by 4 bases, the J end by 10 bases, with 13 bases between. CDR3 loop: CAWNRARGAFF. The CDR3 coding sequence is TGTGCCTGGAATCGGGCCAGGGGAGCTTTCTTT.

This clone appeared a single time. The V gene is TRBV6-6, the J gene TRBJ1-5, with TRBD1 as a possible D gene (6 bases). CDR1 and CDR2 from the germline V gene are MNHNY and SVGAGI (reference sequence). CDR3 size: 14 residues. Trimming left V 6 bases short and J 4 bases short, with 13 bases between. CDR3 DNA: TGTGCCAGCAGCCCCGGGACAACTAATCAGCCCCAGCATTTT. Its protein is CASSPGTTNQPQHF.

In DNA form, the CDR3 reads TGTGCCAGCAGCCTCCTGGCCAGCGGCCAAGAGACCCAGTACTTC. It encodes CASSLLASGQETQYF. V and J are TRBV7-2 and TRBJ2-5, with a possible D match to TRBD2 (5 bases). CDR1 and CDR2 from the germline V gene are SGHTA and FQGNSA. V was clipped by 5 bases and J by 1 base, with 14 bases between them. The CDR3 runs to 15 residues.

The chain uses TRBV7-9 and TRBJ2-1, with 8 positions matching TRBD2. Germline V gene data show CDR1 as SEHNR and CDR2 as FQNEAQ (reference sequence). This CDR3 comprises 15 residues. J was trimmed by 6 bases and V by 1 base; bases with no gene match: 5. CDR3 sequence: CASSLVGLGFNEQFF. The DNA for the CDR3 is TGTGCCAGCAGCTTAGTGGGACTAGGTTTCAATGAGCAGTTCTTC.

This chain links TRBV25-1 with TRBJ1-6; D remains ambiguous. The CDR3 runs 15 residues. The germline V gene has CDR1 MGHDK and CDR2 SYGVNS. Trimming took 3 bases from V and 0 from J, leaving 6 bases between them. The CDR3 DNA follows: TGTGCCAGCAGTGACTCGAGCTCCTATAATTCACCCCTCCACTTT. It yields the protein CASSDSSSYNSPLHF.

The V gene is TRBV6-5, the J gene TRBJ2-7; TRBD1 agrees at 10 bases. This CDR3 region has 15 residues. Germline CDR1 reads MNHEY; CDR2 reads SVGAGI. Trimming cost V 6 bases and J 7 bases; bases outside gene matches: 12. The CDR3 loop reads CASRARDRGVGEQYF. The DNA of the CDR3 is TGTGCCAGCAGAGCCCGGGACAGGGGAGTCGGGGAGCAGTACTTC.

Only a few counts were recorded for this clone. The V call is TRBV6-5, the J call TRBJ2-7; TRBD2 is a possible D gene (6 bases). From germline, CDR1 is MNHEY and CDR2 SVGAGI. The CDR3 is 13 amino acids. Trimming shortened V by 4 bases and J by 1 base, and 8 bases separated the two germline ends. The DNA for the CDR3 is TGTGCCAGCAGTTGGGCGGGATCCTACGAGCAGTACTTC. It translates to CASSWAGSYEQYF.

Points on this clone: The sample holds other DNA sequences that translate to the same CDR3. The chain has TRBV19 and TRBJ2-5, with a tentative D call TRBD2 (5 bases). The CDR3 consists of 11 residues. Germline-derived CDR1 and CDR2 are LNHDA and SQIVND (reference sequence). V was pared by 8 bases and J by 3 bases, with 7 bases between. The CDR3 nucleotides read TGTGCCAGTTCCGGGGAAGAGACCCAGTACTTC. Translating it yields CASSGEETQYF.

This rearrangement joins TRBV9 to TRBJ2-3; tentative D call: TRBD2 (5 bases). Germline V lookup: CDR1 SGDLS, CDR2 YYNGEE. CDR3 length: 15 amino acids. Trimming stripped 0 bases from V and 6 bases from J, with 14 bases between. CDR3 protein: CASSVGRAPLDTQYF. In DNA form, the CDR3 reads TGTGCCAGCAGCGTAGGGCGGGCCCCCTTGGATACGCAGTATTTT.

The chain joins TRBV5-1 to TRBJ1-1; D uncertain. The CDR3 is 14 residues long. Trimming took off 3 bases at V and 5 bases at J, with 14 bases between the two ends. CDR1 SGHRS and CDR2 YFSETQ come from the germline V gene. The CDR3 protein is CASSSGRTQTEAFF. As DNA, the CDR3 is TGCGCCAGCAGCTCCGGGAGAACTCAAACTGAAGCTTTCTTT.